Presented here are 31 T cell receptor beta chains from one specimen sequenced in a study of blood T cell repertoires in COVID-19. Libraries were prepared by immunoSEQ multiplex PCR; TCRdb keeps only in-frame clonotypes and omits some of them. Here the sample spans fewer than 250,000 clones, approximately 91% being singletons. Material for sequencing was peripheral blood. The receptors originated from a woman between 40 and 55 years old who had recovered from COVID-19.

V and J are TRBV10-3 and TRBJ2-3; no clear D gene. This CDR3 spans 12 amino acids. V was cut by 10 bases and J by 0 bases, with 8 bases left in between. CDR1 and CDR2 (germline): ENHRY, SYGVKD. The CDR3 region is CATAGSTDTQYF. Here the CDR3 DNA reads TGTGCCACCGCCGGGAGCACAGATACGCAGTATTTT.

This rearrangement joins TRBV6-6 to TRBJ1-3; D is undetermined. Per the germline V gene, CDR1 is MNHNY and CDR2 is SVGAGI (reference sequence). There are 15 residues in the CDR3. Trimming pared 4 bases from V and 0 bases from J, leaving 10 bases between. The CDR3 here is CASSFGHNSGNTIYF. CDR3 bases: TGTGCCAGCAGTTTTGGGCATAACTCTGGAAACACCATATATTTT.

This sequence joins TRBV7-8 and TRBJ2-7, with 9 bases aligning to TRBD2. The germline gives CDR1 SGHVS, CDR2 FQNEAQ. The V and J ends lost 4 bases and 9 bases, in that order; junction bases with no gene match: 13. The CDR3 sequence is 15 residues long. CDR3 sequence (DNA): TGTGCCAGCAGCTCGACATCCGGGACTAGCTCTGTGCAGTACTTC. Protein product: CASSSTSGTSSVQYF.

The CDR3 here is CASSWGGRLEKLFF. The DNA for the CDR3 is TGTGCCAGCTCGTGGGGGGGTCGCCTTGAAAAACTGTTTTTT. The chain combines TRBV19 with TRBJ1-4, with a tentative D call TRBD1 (5 bases). This CDR3 comprises 14 residues. Per germline, CDR1 LNHDA and CDR2 SQIVND (reference sequence). V lost 9 bases to trimming and J lost 7 bases, with 18 bases between them.

The chain combines TRBV28 with TRBJ2-1; tentatively, D is TRBD2 (5 bases). This CDR3 spans 14 amino acids. Germline values: CDR1 MDHEN, CDR2 SYDVKM. Trimming stripped 3 bases from V and 8 bases from J, with 14 bases between. The CDR3: CASSFLTRWDEQFF. The DNA of the CDR3 is TGTGCCAGCAGTTTTCTCACTAGATGGGATGAGCAGTTCTTC.

The chain uses TRBV28 and TRBJ2-1; a possible D gene is TRBD2 (5 bases). Trimming took 6 bases from V and 6 from J, leaving 18 bases between them. Germline assignment: CDR1 MDHEN and CDR2 SYDVKM. The CDR3 contains 15 residues. CDR3 bases: TGTGCCAGCAGCACCCGGTGGGTAGGGAGCAATGAGCAGTTCTTC. Translation: CASSTRWVGSNEQFF.

The chain is built from TRBV29-1 and TRBJ2-3; 8 bases fit TRBD2. The CDR3 is 16 residues long. Germline V gene lookup returns CDR1 SQVTM and CDR2 ANQGSEA. The J segment lost 0 bases and the V segment lost 2 bases, leaving 7 bases of the junction unmatched. CDR3 DNA: TGCAGCGTTGAATCCCCCTCGGGAGGGAGCACAGATACGCAGTATTTT. It encodes CSVESPSGGSTDTQYF.

V usage is TRBV18 and J usage is TRBJ1-1; weak D call: TRBD1 (6 bases). Trimming shortened V by 2 bases and J by 0 bases, and 7 bases separated the two germline ends. The CDR3 runs 14 residues. Germline loops: CDR1 KGHSH, CDR2 LQKENI. CDR3 sequence: CASSPGGMNTEAFF. CDR3 coding DNA: TGTGCCAGCTCACCAGGGGGCATGAACACTGAAGCTTTCTTT.

The count of this clone is one. The chain carries TRBV3-1 (or the pseudogene TRBV3-2) and TRBJ2-1, with unresolved D. The CDR3 contains 14 residues. Germline V gives CDR1 LGHDT, CDR2 YNNKEL (reference sequence). The ends were cut back, 6 bases at V and 0 bases at J, with 9 bases in the middle. Here the CDR3 reads CASRASSSYNEQFF. For the CDR3, the DNA is TGTGCCAGCAGGGCCTCAAGCTCCTACAATGAGCAGTTCTTC.

The chain has TRBV7-9 and TRBJ2-5; maybe TRBD1 (5 bases). The CDR3 covers 15 residues. Germline V CDR1 and CDR2: SEHNR, FQNEAQ (reference sequence). The ends were cut back, 5 bases at V and 2 bases at J, with 15 bases in the middle. CDR3 bases: TGTGCCAGCAGCCACTGGACGGACAATCAAGAGACCCAGTACTTC. As protein: CASSHWTDNQETQYF.

This clone came up a few times. This chain connects TRBV19 to TRBJ2-7; 8 positions match TRBD2. The length of the CDR3 is 14 residues. The V gene's germline CDR1 is LNHDA and CDR2 SQIVND (reference sequence). Germline trimming cut 4 bases from V and 3 bases from J; bases unmatched to any gene: 5. This chain's CDR3 is CASSTVAGSYEQYF. CDR3 nucleotide sequence: TGTGCCAGTAGTACAGTAGCGGGAAGCTACGAGCAGTACTTC.

This chain connects TRBV11-1 to TRBJ2-1, with 8 bases matching TRBD2. V shed 1 base and J 4 bases; nucleotides not matched to a gene: 6. The CDR3 is 16 amino acids. CDR1 and CDR2 (germline): SGHAT, FQDESV (reference sequence). This CDR3 reads CASSLENSGTYNEQFF. The DNA of the CDR3 is TGTGCCAGCAGCTTAGAGAATAGCGGGACGTACAATGAGCAGTTCTTC.

This clone was counted only a few times. The rearrangement joins TRBV6-6 to TRBJ2-6; possible D gene TRBD2, 5 bases. This CDR3 has 16 residues. The ends were cut back, 0 bases at V and 2 bases at J, with 8 bases in the middle. Per the germline V gene, CDR1 is MNHNY and CDR2 is SVGAGI (reference sequence). The CDR3 spells CASSYSGGAGANVLTF. The CDR3 DNA follows: TGTGCCAGCAGTTACTCCGGAGGAGCTGGGGCCAACGTCCTGACTTTC.

V usage is TRBV9 and J usage is TRBJ2-1; D is ambiguous. The V end lost 3 bases, the J end lost 5 bases, and 3 bases lay between the germline ends. The CDR3 runs 11 residues. Per the germline V gene, CDR1 is SGDLS and CDR2 is YYNGEE. Here the CDR3 DNA reads TGTGCCAGCAGCGGCGACAATGAGCAGTTCTTC. It encodes CASSGDNEQFF.

This clone was seen a few times. The CDR3 sequence: CASSTSAPDYPPPEQYF. DNA for the CDR3: TGTGCCAGCAGTACATCAGCGCCGGACTACCCTCCTCCCGAGCAGTACTTC. This sequence joins TRBV6-2 or TRBV6-3 and TRBJ2-7; tentative D call: TRBD2 (6 bases). This CDR3 is 17 amino acids long. V shed 5 bases and J shed 6 bases, with 26 bases lying between them. Germline CDR1 is MNHEY and CDR2 is SVGEGT.

The chain links TRBV5-4 to TRBJ2-3; D gene ambiguous. The CDR3 is 15 residues long. CDR1 is SGHNT, CDR2 YYREEE, per germline (reference sequence). V was clipped by 1 base and J by 2 bases, with 11 bases between them. The CDR3 nucleotides are TGTGCCAGCAGCTTGTTTGGAGAAGTCACAGATACGCAGTATTTT. As protein: CASSLFGEVTDTQYF.

The chain links TRBV7-3 to TRBJ2-3; D not resolved. Between the trimmed V and J ends, which lost 5 bases and 2 bases, there was a span of 14 bases. CDR1 and CDR2 (germline): SGHTA, FQGTGA. This CDR3 comprises 15 residues. The CDR3 bases are TGTGCCAGCAGCCTGAATAGTCCGCCCACAGATACGCAGTATTTT. Its translation is CASSLNSPPTDTQYF.

The chain is built from TRBV10-2 and TRBJ1-1; D is perhaps TRBD1 (5 bases). Between the trimmed V and J ends, which lost 2 bases and 3 bases, there was a span of 10 bases. The germline V gene has CDR1 WSHSY and CDR2 SAAADI. The CDR3 is 14 amino acids. The CDR3 spells CASSEQTAYTEAFF. The CDR3 DNA reads TGCGCCAGCAGTGAGCAGACAGCTTACACTGAAGCTTTCTTT.

The J gene is TRBJ2-2, the V gene TRBV5-4; D not certain. This CDR3 has 16 residues. Germline CDR1 and CDR2: SGHNT and YYREEE (reference sequence). The V end lost 4 bases, the J end lost 0 bases, and 13 bases lay between the germline ends. The CDR3 nucleotides are TGTGCCAGCAGCCCACATTCCGGAGCGAACACCGGGGAGCTGTTTTTT. Residues: CASSPHSGANTGELFF.

The genes are TRBV30 and TRBJ1-1, with D possibly TRBD1 on 5 matching bases. The CDR3 sequence is 13 residues long. Germline V gene lookup returns CDR1 GTSNPN and CDR2 SVGIG (reference sequence). V was shortened by 3 bases and J by 0 bases, with 8 bases between the two germline ends. CDR3 residues: CAWRGDVNTEAFF. Written as DNA, the CDR3 is TGTGCCTGGAGAGGGGATGTGAACACTGAAGCTTTCTTT. Complete variable domain (other parts from reference TRBV30 and TRBJ1-1): SQTIHQWPATLVQPVGSPLSLECTVEGTSNPNLYWYRQAAGRGLQLLFYSVGIGQISSEVPQNLSASRPQDRQFILSSKKLLLSDSGFYLCAWRGDVNTEAFFGQGTRLTVV.

This chain connects TRBV11-2 to TRBJ1-2, with a weak D call TRBD1 (5 bases). CDR1 and CDR2 (germline): SGHAT, FQNNGV. The CDR3 has 15 amino acids. The germline V and J ends were trimmed by 5 bases and 0 bases, with 13 bases remaining between them. The chain's CDR3 is CASSPIRGPNYGYTF. The CDR3 DNA is TGTGCCAGCAGCCCAATTAGGGGCCCTAACTATGGCTACACCTTC.

The J gene is TRBJ2-5, the V gene TRBV6-1, with D possibly TRBD1 on 5 matching bases. This CDR3 spans 15 amino acids. Germline assignment: CDR1 MNHNS and CDR2 SASEGT. Between the trimmed V and J ends, which lost 1 base and 0 bases, there was a span of 9 bases. The CDR3 reads CASSEGPGNQETQYF. CDR3 sequence (DNA): TGTGCCAGCAGTGAAGGTCCAGGGAACCAAGAGACCCAGTACTTC.

The chain carries TRBV18 and TRBJ1-2; 7 bases fit TRBD1. The length of the CDR3 is 14 residues. The ends lost 4 bases at V and 6 bases at J; junction bases unmatched: 8. CDR1 is KGHSH and CDR2 is LQKENI in the germline V gene. Here the CDR3 reads CASSRVGTADGYTF. CDR3 sequence (DNA): TGTGCCAGCTCACGTGTCGGGACAGCGGATGGCTACACCTTC.

This clone came up a few times. The rearrangement uses TRBV6-5 and TRBJ2-2; perhaps TRBD1 as D (6 bases). CDR3 length equals 14 residues. The germline V and J ends were trimmed by 6 bases and 1 base, with 9 bases remaining between them. Germline V gene data show CDR1 as MNHEY and CDR2 as SVGAGI. CDR3: CASRSGQNTGELFF. CDR3 in DNA: TGTGCCAGCAGATCGGGACAGAACACCGGGGAGCTGTTTTTT.

The V and J genes are TRBV19 and TRBJ2-6, with 8 bases identical to TRBD1. Germline CDR1 and CDR2: LNHDA and SQIVND (reference sequence). This CDR3 region has 19 residues. V lost 4 bases to trimming and J lost 0 bases; unmatched junction nucleotides: 11. The CDR3 nucleotides are TGTGCCAGTAGTACGCCAGGGGGCGCAAGAGGCTCTGGGGCCAACGTCCTGACTTTC. Its translation is CASSTPGGARGSGANVLTF.

This sequence joins TRBV3-1 (or the pseudogene TRBV3-2) and TRBJ2-7; the match to TRBD2 covers 7 bases. The CDR3 contains 17 residues. Germline assignment: CDR1 LGHDT and CDR2 YNNKEL (reference sequence). Trimming cost V 2 bases and J 3 bases; bases outside gene matches: 13. CDR3 in DNA: TGTGCCAGCAGCCAACCCATTACGGGGGGACGGAGCTACGAGCAGTACTTC. Residues: CASSQPITGGRSYEQYF.

This clone was picked up one time. This chain connects TRBV4-3 to TRBJ1-6; a possible D gene is TRBD1 (5 bases). The CDR3 runs 15 residues. V lost 0 bases and J 7 bases, leaving 10 bases between the germline ends. CDR1 and CDR2 from the germline V gene are LGHNA and YSLEER. CDR3 sequence (DNA): TGCGCCAGCAGCCAAGATCGGGCAGGGAATTCACCCCTCCACTTT. Its translation is CASSQDRAGNSPLHF.

This chain connects TRBV19 to TRBJ2-1; D perhaps matches TRBD2 (6 bases). V was clipped by 5 bases and J by 8 bases, with 22 bases between them. Germline V gene data show CDR1 as LNHDA and CDR2 as SQIVND (reference sequence). The CDR3 runs 16 residues. The CDR3 spells CASSDGGTRNSYEQFF. CDR3 in DNA: TGTGCCAGTAGTGATGGCGGGACGCGTAATTCCTATGAGCAGTTCTTC.

Only one count was recorded for this clone. This chain joins TRBV9 and TRBJ2-3; the match to TRBD1 covers 7 bases. CDR1 is SGDLS and CDR2 is YYNGEE in the germline V gene. This CDR3 spans 15 amino acids. V was pared by 6 bases and J by 2 bases, with 9 bases of the junction left unmatched. This chain's CDR3 is CASTFLGQNTDTQYF. Written as DNA, the CDR3 is TGTGCCAGCACCTTCTTGGGACAGAACACAGATACGCAGTATTTT.

V and J are TRBV30 and TRBJ1-2; 10 bases map to TRBD1. Germline trimming cut 2 bases from V and 6 bases from J; bases unmatched to any gene: 12. The CDR3 runs 16 residues. In germline, CDR1 is GTSNPN, CDR2 SVGIG (reference sequence). The CDR3 region is CAWSTPPWTGGNGYTF. The CDR3 coding sequence is TGTGCCTGGAGTACTCCTCCCTGGACAGGGGGGAATGGCTACACCTTC.

This clone was counted between two and nine times. The chain employs TRBV12-3 or TRBV12-4 and TRBJ2-3; the D is unclear. Trimming removed 2 bases at V and 6 bases at J, with 9 bases between. CDR3 length equals 13 residues. The CDR3, as DNA: TGTGCCAGCAGTTTATGGGCAAGCGATACGCAGTATTTT. This encodes CASSLWASDTQYF.